The 27 T cell receptor beta chains listed next were all sequenced from one sample in a study of beta chain features in type 1 diabetes. Their cognate antigens are unknown. Findings of the study overall: Significant though moderate, a shortening of TCRB CDR3s appeared in all four CD4+ subsets of Type 1 diabetes patients.

Isolated RNA was reverse transcribed in full, so expressed TCRB transcripts were sequenced. Sequenced by immunoSEQ multiplex PCR; TCRdb stores in-frame clones only, minus some. The sample contains around 130,000 clones, approximately 9% of which appear only once. Specimen: central memory CD4+ T cells from blood. All receptors come from a young man with type 1 diabetes.

V usage is TRBV28 and J usage is TRBJ1-2; D might be TRBD1 (6 bases). Looked up from germline, CDR1 is MDHEN and CDR2 is SYDVKM. The CDR3 covers 13 residues. V was cut by 2 bases and J by 5 bases, with 9 bases left in between. The CDR3 region is CASSLPGEYGYTF. The CDR3 region has the DNA TGTGCCAGCAGTTTACCAGGGGAATATGGCTACACCTTC.

The table lists this clone with a few counts. The V call is TRBV18, the J call TRBJ2-3; tentative D call: TRBD1 (5 bases). Germline CDR1 KGHSH, CDR2 LQKENI. The CDR3 length is 14 residues. The V and J ends lost 6 bases and 9 bases respectively, with 19 bases between them. CDR3 region: CASSPDSPSGTQYF. CDR3 coding DNA: TGTGCCAGCTCCCCAGACAGTCCCTCTGGGACGCAGTATTTT.

This clone was observed at least ten times. The genes are TRBV5-1 and TRBJ1-2, with D perhaps matching TRBD1 (5 bases). The CDR3 has 13 residues. From germline, CDR1 is SGHRS and CDR2 YFSETQ. V dropped 1 base and J dropped 6 bases, with 10 bases sitting between them. As DNA, the CDR3 is TGCGCCAGCAGCTTGACACAGGCAGATGGCTACACCTTC. Its translation: CASSLTQADGYTF.

This clone has a single count. The chain carries TRBV4-2 and TRBJ1-1; D unclear. V was clipped by 0 bases and J by 5 bases, with 10 bases between them. CDR3 length: 14 residues. The germline CDR1 and CDR2 sequences are LGHNA and YNFKEQ. The CDR3 DNA follows: TGTGCCAGCAGCCAAGACTGGCAGAGGACTGAAGCTTTCTTT. Amino acids: CASSQDWQRTEAFF.

This clone has only a few counts. The CDR3 loop is CASSRLQAGDNEQFF. In nucleotides, the CDR3 is TGTGCCAGCAGCCGACTCCAGGCGGGGGACAATGAGCAGTTCTTC. The V gene is TRBV11-1, the J gene TRBJ2-1, with 7 nucleotides matching TRBD2. CDR1 SGHAT and CDR2 FQDESV come from the germline V gene (reference sequence). J lost 5 bases, V lost 5 bases, and 9 bases had no gene match. This CDR3 contains 15 residues.

V is TRBV4-2 and J is TRBJ2-4; TRBD2 agrees at 11 bases. Per the germline V gene, CDR1 is LGHNA and CDR2 is YNFKEQ. J lost 5 bases, V lost 4 bases, and 1 base had no gene match. The CDR3 spans 14 residues. CDR3 DNA sequence: TGTGCCAGCAGCCTGGGACTAGCGGAAAACATTCAGTACTTC. Amino acids: CASSLGLAENIQYF.

As regards this clone: The junction departs from germline at one end; a sequencing error may be responsible. The J gene is TRBJ2-5, the V gene TRBV5-1; 8 bases are shared with TRBD2. CDR3 size: 15 residues. Germline CDR1 is SGHRS and CDR2 is YFSETQ. CDR3 amino acids: CASSLERGYQETQYF. The CDR3 DNA is TGCGCCAGCAGCTTGGAGCGGGGGTACCAGGAGACCCAGTACTTC.

CDR3: CASSRTVLAKNIQYF. CDR3 nucleotide sequence: TGTGCCAGCAGTAGGACAGTCCTAGCCAAAAACATTCAGTACTTC. This chain joins TRBV6-6 and TRBJ2-4; D might be TRBD1 (6 bases). Germline CDR1 reads MNHNY; CDR2 reads SVGAGI (reference sequence). V lost 5 bases and J 0 bases, leaving 11 bases between the germline ends. This CDR3 region has 15 residues.

In its sample, this clone was seen a few times. The chain recombines TRBV5-1 with TRBJ1-2; 11 bases fit TRBD1. V lost 3 bases and J lost 8; bases outside the gene matches: 3. Germline assignment: CDR1 SGHRS and CDR2 YFSETQ. The length of the CDR3 is 13 residues. In DNA, the CDR3 is TGCGCCAGCAGCTGGACAGGGGGCGAGGGCTACACCTTC. It translates to CASSWTGGEGYTF.

The chain uses TRBV7-2 and TRBJ2-5; 9 bases agree with TRBD1. Germline loops: CDR1 SGHTA, CDR2 FQGNSA. CDR3 length: 14 amino acids. J was trimmed by 9 bases and V by 5 bases; bases with no gene match: 10. The CDR3 region is CASSPQDRGTPQYF. CDR3 sequence (DNA): TGTGCCAGCAGCCCCCAGGACAGGGGAACGCCCCAGTACTTC. Full variable domain (remainder filled in from reference TRBV7-2 and TRBJ2-5): GAGVSQSPSNKVTEKGKDVELRCDPISGHTALYWYRQSLGQGLEFLIYFQGNSAPDKSGLPSDRFSAERTGGSVSTLTIQRTQQEDSAVYLCASSPQDRGTPQYFGPGTRLLVL.

This clone was seen a handful of times. The chain employs TRBV18 and TRBJ2-1; 9 nucleotides match TRBD2. The germline V gene has CDR1 KGHSH and CDR2 LQKENI. The CDR3 is 18 amino acids. V trimming: 3 bases; J trimming: 0 bases; junction bases outside the gene matches: 9. CDR3 sequence (DNA): TGTGCCAGCTCACCGGCGGGGGGGGCGTTCAGCTCCTACAATGAGCAGTTCTTC. This sequence encodes CASSPAGGAFSSYNEQFF.

This clone was counted between two and nine times. This chain joins TRBV11-2 and TRBJ2-7; D uncertain. Germline CDR1 SGHAT, CDR2 FQNNGV. Trimming took 2 bases from V and 2 from J, leaving 7 bases between them. The CDR3 has 13 amino acids. The CDR3 spells CASSLQQTYEQYF. CDR3 nucleotide sequence: TGTGCCAGCAGCTTACAACAGACCTACGAGCAGTACTTC.

This clone was seen more than once but under ten times. J is TRBJ2-5 and V is TRBV2, with D perhaps TRBD2 (5 bases). The CDR3 is 12 amino acids. Trimming left V 7 bases short and J 2 bases short, with 8 bases between. CDR1 is SNHLY and CDR2 is FYNNEI in the germline V gene. The CDR3 nucleotides read TGTGCCAGCAAAGCGGAACAAGAGACCCAGTACTTC. It is translated as CASKAEQETQYF.

The chain combines TRBV9 with TRBJ1-2; TRBD1 matches at 9 bases. Germline V CDR1 and CDR2: SGDLS, YYNGEE. The CDR3 sequence is 14 residues long. V lost 0 bases and J lost 8; bases outside the gene matches: 5. CDR3 DNA: TGTGCCAGCAGCGTAGAGGAACAGGGGGCAGGCTACACCTTC. It translates to CASSVEEQGAGYTF.

V is TRBV27 and J is TRBJ1-2, with unresolved D. Trimming left V 5 bases short and J 3 bases short, with 13 bases between. Germline values: CDR1 MNHEY, CDR2 SMNVEV (reference sequence). CDR3 size: 14 residues. CDR3 in DNA: TGTGCCAGCAGTCCTTTAGGCGGCCACTATGGCTACACCTTC. Translated, it gives CASSPLGGHYGYTF.

The genes are TRBV18 and TRBJ1-3, with D perhaps TRBD1 (5 bases). There are 16 residues in the CDR3. Germline CDR1 is KGHSH and CDR2 is LQKENI. V was shortened by 3 bases and J by 0 bases, with 12 bases between the two germline ends. CDR3: CASSPNAGVSGNTIYF. The CDR3 region has the DNA TGTGCCAGCTCACCTAACGCGGGGGTCTCTGGAAACACCATATATTTT.

The gene calls are TRBV6-1 and TRBJ1-4, with 8 bases matching TRBD1. With 5 bases clipped from V and 7 bases from J, the junction kept 3 bases outside the gene matches. Germline V gene data show CDR1 as MNHNS and CDR2 as SASEGT. The CDR3 runs 13 residues. The CDR3 DNA is TGTGCCAGCAGTTTAGACAGGGGTGAAAAACTGTTTTTT. Its protein product is CASSLDRGEKLFF.

J is TRBJ1-2 and V is TRBV5-1; weak D call: TRBD1 (6 bases). The CDR3 contains 14 residues. CDR1 is SGHRS, CDR2 YFSETQ, per germline. V shed 4 bases and J shed 6 bases, with 16 bases lying between them. This CDR3 reads CASSRQLQGDGYTF. CDR3 sequence (DNA): TGCGCCAGCAGCCGACAATTACAGGGAGATGGCTACACCTTC.

The rearrangement uses TRBV29-1 and TRBJ1-1, with D maybe TRBD1 (5 bases). This CDR3 region has 13 residues. Germline values: CDR1 SQVTM, CDR2 ANQGSEA. V was pared by 7 bases and J by 3 bases, with 15 bases between. CDR3 sequence (DNA): TGCAGCGCAATGCGGGGGAGGGACACTGAAGCTTTCTTT. Translation: CSAMRGRDTEAFF. Using reference TRBV29-1 and TRBJ1-1 for the parts outside the CDR3, the full variable domain is SAVISQKPSRDICQRGTSLTIQCQVDSQVTMMFWYRQQPGQSLTLIATANQGSEATYESGFVIDKFPISRPNLTFSTLTVSNMSPEDSSIYLCSAMRGRDTEAFFGQGTRLTVV.

This clone has just a few counts. V and J are TRBV10-3 and TRBJ2-7, with D perhaps matching TRBD1 (7 bases). Trimming took off 5 bases at V and 2 bases at J, with 16 bases between the two ends. The CDR3 runs to 15 residues. Germline V gene lookup returns CDR1 ENHRY and CDR2 SYGVKD. The CDR3 is CAISSTGDLAYEQYF. The CDR3 DNA reads as TGTGCCATCAGTTCTACAGGGGACTTAGCCTACGAGCAGTACTTC.

The CDR3 protein is CAISAPGQKPSEAFF. The CDR3 coding sequence is TGTGCCATCAGCGCGCCGGGACAGAAACCCTCTGAAGCTTTCTTT. The chain recombines TRBV6-5 with TRBJ1-1, with TRBD1 matching over 7 bases. Germline lookup yields CDR1 MNHEY and CDR2 SVGAGI. Trimming took 10 bases from V and 6 from J; bases not matched to a gene: 17. The CDR3 totals 15 residues.

This clone has a count of ten or more. This sequence joins TRBV9 and TRBJ1-2; TRBD1 might be the D (6 bases). Trimming shortened V by 3 bases and J by 2 bases, and 14 bases separated the two germline ends. CDR1 is SGDLS, CDR2 YYNGEE, per germline. This CDR3 spans 15 amino acids. In DNA, the CDR3 is TGTGCCAGCAGCGCCGAGGGACACCGGAACTATGGCTACACCTTC. Its translation is CASSAEGHRNYGYTF. Variable domain in full (rest from reference TRBV9 and TRBJ1-2): DSGVTQTPKHLITATGQRVTLRCSPRSGDLSVYWYQQSLDQGLQFLIQYYNGEERAKGNILERFSAQQFPDLHSELNLSSLELGDSALYFCASSAEGHRNYGYTFGSGTRLTVV.

The chain has TRBV4-2 and TRBJ1-1, with TRBD1 matching over 8 bases. V dropped 1 base and J dropped 6; count of bases not matched to a gene: 4. CDR3 length equals 14 residues. Germline V gives CDR1 LGHNA, CDR2 YNFKEQ. The CDR3 protein is CASSQAQQGAEAFF. The CDR3 DNA reads as TGTGCCAGCAGCCAAGCCCAACAGGGGGCTGAAGCTTTCTTT.

A few counts support this clone. This rearrangement joins TRBV9 to TRBJ2-2, with a tentative D call TRBD2 (5 bases). Trimming took 4 bases from V and 5 from J, leaving 15 bases between them. The germline V gene has CDR1 SGDLS and CDR2 YYNGEE. CDR3 length equals 15 residues. The CDR3 nucleotides read TGTGCCAGCAGCCCGACTATTCGGAAGACCGGGGAGCTGTTTTTT. Its translation: CASSPTIRKTGELFF.

This clone was seen a handful of times. This chain links TRBV7-9 with TRBJ1-2; D not resolved. Germline loops: CDR1 SEHNR, CDR2 FQNEAQ (reference sequence). Trimming cost V 5 bases and J 5 bases, with 12 bases left between them. The length of the CDR3 is 13 residues. This chain's CDR3 is CASSPLISYGYTF. CDR3 DNA sequence: TGTGCCAGCAGCCCACTCATAAGTTATGGCTACACCTTC.

This chain uses TRBV18 with TRBJ1-2; tentative D call: TRBD1 (6 bases). V was pared by 3 bases and J by 1 base, with 12 bases between. This CDR3 region has 15 residues. Looked up from germline, CDR1 is KGHSH and CDR2 is LQKENI. The CDR3 bases are TGTGCCAGCTCACCGGGGGCTGGAGTTAACTATGGCTACACCTTC. This translates into CASSPGAGVNYGYTF. Full variable domain (missing parts from reference TRBV18 and TRBJ1-2): NAGVMQNPRHLVRRRGQEARLRCSPMKGHSHVYWYRQLPEEGLKFMVYLQKENIIDESGMPKERFSAEFPKEGPSILRIQQVVRGDSAAYFCASSPGAGVNYGYTFGSGTRLTVV.

This clone has a handful of counts. The chain recombines TRBV7-2 with TRBJ2-2, with 9 positions matching TRBD2. Germline V CDR1 and CDR2: SGHTA, FQGNSA. V lost 5 bases and J lost 4; bases outside the gene matches: 8. The CDR3 runs 16 residues. The CDR3 sequence: CASSPRAGGPTGELFF. As DNA, the CDR3 is TGTGCCAGCAGCCCCCGGGCGGGGGGGCCCACCGGGGAGCTGTTTTTT.